This T cell receptor (beta chain) stems from a study of PD-L1 blockade in urothelial cancer (dated by TCRdb to about 2017). Background on the whole study: Every patient began therapy at some point between 2014 and 2015 and was given atezolizumab 1,200 mg intravenously every 3 weeks. Twenty-five of 29 patients were males with bladder-origin urothelial cancer, and about 65% of the roughly 30 reported a prior smoking history. An ECOG performance status of 0 or 1 was recorded for the patients, and 0 to 3 prior chemotherapy regimens had been received by the patients. Blood samples were analyzed 3 weeks after the start of treatment (second dose) and 6 weeks after the start of treatment. Blood samples yielded a median of about 150,000 T cells and around 83,000 unique TCRs, with median clonality 0.080. Somatic, immune and clinical correlates of response to PD-L1 blockade with atezolizumab in urothelial cancer were the focus of an exploratory multi-omic analysis. Pretreatment tumor samples, along with matched peripheral blood serially collected before and after atezolizumab treatment, were subjected to TCR sequencing. Durable clinical benefit was defined as progression-free survival longer than 6 months, and TCR features were also tested against progression-free and overall survival. In the same patients, whole exome sequencing and RNA sequencing of pretreatment tumors were performed in addition to TCR sequencing. About 10 patients achieved durable clinical benefit and some 21 did not. Pretreatment blood TCR-seq was available for about 28 patients, at least one posttreatment blood collection was obtained for roughly 24 patients, and tumor TCR-seq was available for roughly 24 patients. Beyond this particular receptor, the publication reports: Improved progression-free and overall survival was associated with having pretreatment peripheral blood TCR clonality below the median. Among patients with durable benefit, tumor-associated TCR clones showed greater expansion in peripheral blood 3 weeks after treatment started (n ≈ 24, p = 0.022). Small sample size (n ≈ 27) and many exploratory analyses mean the results are intended to be hypothesis-generating.

Sample time point, as interpreted from the label and publication: peripheral blood 6 weeks after treatment start. The cohort comprised roughly 30 patients with locally advanced or metastatic urothelial carcinoma treated at Memorial Sloan Kettering on a trial protocol. Peripheral blood mononuclear cells were collected pretreatment and during treatment, at between 1 and 8 total time points per patient. The Qiagen DNeasy Blood extraction kit was used to purify genomic DNA from total PBMCs and tumor samples. PBMCs were collected pretreatment and during treatment, and were isolated and stored as previously described. The germline ends are 15 bases apart after V is trimmed by 3 bases and J by 7 bases. Including cysteine and phenylalanine, the CDR3 has 14 amino acids. The sequence is cut down to CDR3 DNA, 42 bases in frame from base 1. Looking up the germline V gene yields CDR1 MDHEN and CDR2 SYDVKM. Synthetic TCR analog templates were spiked into each PCR to estimate absolute template abundance from read counts. Using the immunoSEQ assay, TCRbeta CDR3 regions were amplified from genomic DNA with bias-controlled V and J gene primers. Sequencing of rearranged TCRbeta segments was done at approximately 20X coverage. The paper's processing steps were these. Sequencing errors were corrected by clustering and CDR3s were annotated against IMGT to assign V, D and J genes. Downstream analyses used only productive TCRbeta rearrangements, leaving out any out-of-frame or stop-codon sequences. Clonality was computed as one minus Shannon entropy normalized by the log of the number of unique productive sequences. Clones differing between time points or between blood and tumor were identified using Fisher's exact test with Benjamini-Hochberg correction, with an adjusted p below 0.01 applied as the threshold. What TCRdb holds here is the immuneACCESS table cut down to in-frame rearrangements. Part of the clones is not present; checked against another copy, under half of the missing clones reflect an unresolved V gene, and the others are unexplained. V and J calls and clone size follow that table, whereas D and trimming were derived from the DNA. The sample includes around 69,000 clones, with 80% to 95% observed a single time. 0.7% to 0.9% of the sample belongs to the ten largest clones.

About this clone itself: No cognate antigen has been identified for it. Base qualities are not provided; no much larger clone lies one nucleotide away.

The source is a woman over 75 with urothelial cancer. The chain links TRBV28 with TRBJ1-1, and possibly TRBD1, on 5 matching bases. Sequenced here: PBMCs, sampled around atezolizumab (anti-PD-L1) treatment. The DNA reads as follows: TGTGCCAGCAGTTTCACTCTTAGGGGCGGTGAAGCTTTCTTT. Translated, this gives CASSFTLRGGEAFF.